This T cell receptor beta chain was recovered during a study of OX40 agonist ivuxolimab in advanced cancers. Study details: Partial responses were recorded for three patients, including one with hepatocellular carcinoma and two with cutaneous melanoma. Regarding the study as a whole: Expanded peripheral T cells had an undetermined antigen specificity.

As to this clone: Antigen unknown.

J gave up 4 bases and V 0 bases, and 7 bases lay outside the gene matches. Germline values: CDR1 SGDLS, CDR2 YYNGEE. The CDR3 totals 16 residues. Assay: immunoSEQ multiplex PCR; the TCRdb copy retains only in-frame clones and omits some. The sample has 25,000 to 30,000 clones; about 90% are singletons. Autoimmune disease history or systemic immunosuppression led to patient exclusion. The sequence derives from an adult with an advanced solid tumor such as melanoma, head and neck, liver or kidney cancer. The sample here was CD4+ or CD8+ T cells sorted from blood, taken in a trial of the OX40 agonist ivuxolimab. This rearrangement joins TRBV9 to TRBJ2-7; TRBD2 aligns across 10 bases. Here the CDR3 DNA reads TGTGCCAGCAGCGTAGGGCCTAGCGGGAGAATGTACGAGCAGTACTTC. Amino acid sequence: CASSVGPSGRMYEQYF.